This TCR beta chain was identified in a study of blood T cell repertoires in COVID-19. On the study more broadly: T cells, B-cell-depleted T cells, or PBMCs provided the cDNA or gDNA that served as material.

Sequenced by immunoSEQ multiplex PCR; TCRdb stores in-frame clones only, minus some. This table holds approximately 210,000 clones, 83% found once. Sequencing was done on a sample of peripheral blood. The clonotype originates from a woman aged 40 to 49 with active or convalescent COVID-19.

CDR3 residues: CASSLDLQETQYF. In DNA, the CDR3 is TGTGCCAGCAGCTTGGACTTACAAGAGACCCAGTACTTC. The chain uses TRBV5-4 and TRBJ2-5; D is unclear. V lost 0 bases, J lost 2 bases, and 5 bases lay in between. The CDR3 is made up of 13 amino acids. Per the germline V gene, CDR1 is SGHNT and CDR2 is YYREEE (reference sequence).